This T cell receptor (beta chain) comes out of a study of T-cell reconstitution after alpha-beta-depleted transplantation in children. The CDR3 spans 18 residues. J lost 0 bases, V lost 0 bases, and 1 base had no gene match. The table lists this clonotype with many counts. Preparation of the TCRbeta library used unique molecular identifiers. MiXCR, run by TCRdb on the PCR reads, gives a single entry per CDR3 protein. In the table there are some 290,000 distinct CDR3 sequences, about a tenth of which are singletons. The chain has TRBV12-3 or TRBV12-4 and TRBJ2-3, with 15 bases aligning to TRBD2. This receptor was taken from a human donor who donated a stem cell graft to a child with SCID. The sequences come from PBMCs from the stem cell graft donor, collected from the stem cell graft. CDR3 sequence reads: CASSLAGTSGGSTDTQYF. Written as DNA, the CDR3 is TGTGCCAGCAGTTTAGCGGGGACTAGCGGGGGGAGCACAGATACGCAGTATTTT.